Listed here are 29 T cell receptor beta chains from one sample, sequenced in a study of regulatory T cells in long-lasting Graves disease. Construction of the TCR beta libraries employed iRepertoire HTBI primers in conjunction with Arm-PCR of CDR3 regions. MiXCR, run by TCRdb on the multiplex PCR reads, gives a single entry per CDR3 protein. The top ten hold about a sixth of the sample, which has about 460,000 distinct CDR3 sequences, 14% seen once. The time point here: newly diagnosed GD, antithyroid drugs for less than 3 months. Extracted RNA from PBMCs served as the source of the TCR library. These data also featured in a second study, about T cells in Graves' hyperthyroidism and ophthalmopathy.

The source was peripheral blood mononuclear cells (PBMCs), collected at new diagnosis, from a patient treated with antithyroid drugs. Source of these receptors: a woman aged 45 to 65 with Graves disease.

This clonotype was detected ten times or more. This chain joins TRBV28 and TRBJ1-2; 10 bases are shared with TRBD1. The germline gives CDR1 MDHEN, CDR2 SYDVKM. V lost 3 bases, J lost 7 bases, and 11 bases stayed unmatched. CDR3 size: 16 residues. The CDR3 protein is CASSFRGQGVLSGYTF. The DNA for the CDR3 is TGTGCCAGCAGTTTTCGTGGACAGGGGGTCTTGTCTGGCTACACCTTC.

This clonotype appeared many times. V usage is TRBV3-1 and J usage is TRBJ1-1, with a weak D call TRBD1 (6 bases). V was shortened by 4 bases and J by 5 bases, with 11 bases between the two germline ends. Germline CDR1 reads LGHDT; CDR2 reads YNNKEL (reference sequence). CDR3 length equals 13 residues. The DNA of the CDR3 is TGTGCCAGCAGCCTTAAGGGGGGGACTGAAGCTTTCTTT. It specifies CASSLKGGTEAFF.

The table lists this clonotype with a few counts. The rearrangement joins TRBV14 to TRBJ2-1; 7 nucleotides match TRBD2. The germline V gene encodes CDR1 SGHDN and CDR2 FVKESK. CDR3 size: 16 residues. The junction had 11 bases not matched to a gene; V was cut back by 3 bases and J by 6 bases. As DNA, the CDR3 is TGTGCCAGCAGCCATGGAGCGGGGCGCTTGGGCAATGAGCAGTTCTTC. Translating gives CASSHGAGRLGNEQFF.

This clonotype has ten or more counts. The chain links TRBV27 to TRBJ2-7; a possible D gene is TRBD1 (5 bases). Germline loops: CDR1 MNHEY, CDR2 SMNVEV (reference sequence). Trimming pared 5 bases from V and 5 bases from J, leaving 19 bases between. The length of the CDR3 is 15 residues. CDR3 nucleotide sequence: TGTGCCAGCAGTGCTTCCTTAGGGGCGAACCACGAGCAGTACTTC. Residues: CASSASLGANHEQYF.

The chain has TRBV18 and TRBJ1-6; possible D gene TRBD1, 6 bases. CDR1 is KGHSH, CDR2 LQKENI, per germline. CDR3 length equals 13 residues. Trimming removed 4 bases from V and 9 bases from J, with 10 bases in between. The CDR3 region has the DNA TGTGCCAGCTCACAGGGGGTCGGTTCACCCCTCCACTTT. This sequence encodes CASSQGVGSPLHF.

Concerning this clonotype: A much larger clone differs by one base, so this may be a read error. The rearrangement joins TRBV28 to TRBJ2-7, with 10 bases aligning to TRBD2. The CDR3 length is 16 residues. The germline V gene encodes CDR1 MDHEN and CDR2 SYDVKM. CDR3 protein: CSSSLFSGAGGGEQYF. In DNA form, the CDR3 reads TGTTCCAGCAGTTTATTCAGCGGAGCGGGAGGGGGCGAGCAGTACTTC. Using reference TRBV28 and TRBJ2-7 for the parts outside the CDR3, the full variable domain is DVKVTQSSRYLVKRTGEKVFLECVQDMDHENMFWYRQDPGLGLRLIYFSYDVKMKEKGDIPEGYSVSREKKERFSLILESASTNQTSMYLCSSSLFSGAGGGEQYFGPGTRLTVT.

Turning to this clonotype: A read error may account for a junction end that differs from germline. The gene calls are TRBV2 and TRBJ2-7, with D uncertain. The CDR3 length is 10 residues. The germline V gene encodes CDR1 SNHLY and CDR2 FYNNEI. In nucleotides, the CDR3 is TGTGCCAGCAATTCCGGCCTCTTGAACTTC. Amino acids: CASNSGLLNF.

This clonotype showed up many times. The rearrangement joins TRBV29-1 to TRBJ2-7, with 7 bases identical to TRBD1. Germline V CDR1 and CDR2: SQVTM, ANQGSEA. CDR3 length equals 15 residues. V dropped 5 bases and J dropped 3; count of bases not matched to a gene: 13. DNA of the CDR3: TGCAGCGTTAGCGGTATGGGACAGAAATACTACGAGCAGTACTTC. Its translation: CSVSGMGQKYYEQYF.

This clonotype was detected many times. The chain carries TRBV20-1 and TRBJ2-1, with 8 bases aligning to TRBD2. V lost 6 bases to trimming and J lost 5 bases; unmatched junction nucleotides: 6. Germline V gene data show CDR1 as DFQATT and CDR2 as SNEGSKA (reference sequence). The CDR3 covers 13 residues. CDR3 DNA: TGCAGTGCCCCCGGGACTAGTCACAATGAGCAGTTCTTC. This codes for CSAPGTSHNEQFF.

This chain joins TRBV11-3 and TRBJ2-7; D may match TRBD1 or TRBD2 (5 bases each). The CDR3 is 14 amino acids. Trimming took 5 bases from V and 1 from J, leaving 12 bases between them. Germline V gene lookup returns CDR1 SGHNT and CDR2 YENEEA. This CDR3 is CASSQGTVSYEQYF. The DNA for the CDR3 is TGTGCCAGCAGCCAAGGGACCGTATCCTACGAGCAGTACTTC. Drawing the rest from reference TRBV11-3 and TRBJ2-7, the complete variable domain is EAGVVQSPRYKIIEKKQPVAFWCNPISGHNTLYWYLQNLGQGPELLIRYENEEAVDDSQLPKDRFSAERLKGVDSTLKIQPAELGDSAVYLCASSQGTVSYEQYFGPGTRLTVT.

Only a few counts were recorded for this clonotype. The chain is built from TRBV6-1 and TRBJ2-7; no firm D call. The length of the CDR3 is 11 residues. The V end lost 7 bases, the J end lost 2 bases, and 6 bases lay between the germline ends. Germline lookup yields CDR1 MNHNS and CDR2 SASEGT. CDR3 sequence (DNA): TGTGCCAGCACCGACGCCTACGAGCAGTACTTC. Residues: CASTDAYEQYF.

In this sample, this clonotype turned up many times. The chain has TRBV16 and TRBJ1-2; D unclear. The CDR3 totals 16 residues. V was pared by 2 bases and J by 2 bases, with 15 bases between. Germline V gene data show CDR1 as KGHSY and CDR2 as FQNENV. The CDR3 reads CASSQKSRAANYGYTF. Written as DNA, the CDR3 is TGTGCCAGCAGCCAAAAGAGTAGGGCGGCAAACTATGGCTACACCTTC. The entire variable domain, with the rest obtained from reference TRBV16 and TRBJ1-2, is as follows: GEEVAQTPKHLVRGEGQKAKLYCAPIKGHSYVFWYQQVLKNEFKFLISFQNENVFDETGMPKERFSAKCLPNSPCSLEIQATKLEDSAVYFCASSQKSRAANYGYTFGSGTRLTVV.

This clonotype was observed many times. V and J are TRBV28 and TRBJ2-3; 14 bases align to TRBD2. The CDR3 is made up of 17 amino acids. CDR1 MDHEN and CDR2 SYDVKM come from the germline V gene. V shed 6 bases, J shed 4 bases, and the junction held 9 bases outside the gene matches. The CDR3 spells CASSDAAGLAGADTQYF. The CDR3 DNA follows: TGTGCCAGCAGCGATGCGGCGGGACTAGCGGGAGCAGATACGCAGTATTTT. The full variable domain, with the rest looked up from reference TRBV28 and TRBJ2-3, is DVKVTQSSRYLVKRTGEKVFLECVQDMDHENMFWYRQDPGLGLRLIYFSYDVKMKEKGDIPEGYSVSREKKERFSLILESASTNQTSMYLCASSDAAGLAGADTQYFGPGTRLTVL.

This sequence joins TRBV11-2 and TRBJ2-6, with TRBD1 identical over 11 bases. The CDR3 has 15 residues. In germline, CDR1 is SGHAT, CDR2 FQNNGV. J was trimmed by 8 bases and V by 8 bases; bases with no gene match: 8. The CDR3 DNA reads as TGTGCCAGCGGATCCGGGACAGGGGGATCCAACGTCCTGACTTTC. It yields the protein CASGSGTGGSNVLTF.

This clonotype was counted at least ten times. The chain is built from TRBV5-1 and TRBJ2-1; unclear D gene. Germline CDR1 is SGHRS and CDR2 is YFSETQ. The CDR3 covers 15 residues. The V end was cut by 3 bases, the J end by 4 bases, with 14 bases between. CDR3 protein: CASSSMAPYYNEQFF. The CDR3 DNA sequence: TGCGCCAGCAGCTCCATGGCACCCTATTACAATGAGCAGTTCTTC.

About this clonotype itself: Being one base from a much bigger clone, this may be a read error. The chain's CDR3 is CASSQTSGRAGDQFF. The DNA of the CDR3 is TGTGCCAGCAGCCAAACTAGCGGGAGGGCCGGTGATCAGTTCTTC. The chain links TRBV7-2 to TRBJ2-1, with 13 nucleotides matching TRBD2. The ends lost 5 bases at V and 13 bases at J; junction bases unmatched: 11. Germline CDR1 SGHTA, CDR2 FQGNSA. The CDR3 is made up of 15 amino acids.

This clonotype was found many times. The V and J genes are TRBV5-1 and TRBJ2-1; 7 bases are a match to TRBD1. The CDR3 runs 15 residues. With V trimmed by 0 bases and J by 2 bases, 2 bases remained unmatched. In germline, CDR1 is SGHRS, CDR2 YFSETQ. CDR3 DNA sequence: TGCGCCAGCAGCTTGGAGGGGGCAACCTACAATGAGCAGTTCTTC. Amino acid sequence: CASSLEGATYNEQFF.

This clonotype occurred many times. The chain joins TRBV28 to TRBJ1-2; D remains unclear. Germline assignment: CDR1 MDHEN and CDR2 SYDVKM. The CDR3 extends over 13 amino acids. The ends were cut back, 6 bases at V and 4 bases at J, with 12 bases in the middle. CDR3 coding DNA: TGTGCCAGCAGCCTGCCGGAAGTCTATGGCTACACCTTC. This translates into CASSLPEVYGYTF.

This clonotype came up many times. The V call is TRBV6-2 or TRBV6-3, the J call TRBJ1-5; D not resolved. This CDR3 spans 14 amino acids. Germline lookup yields CDR1 MNHEY and CDR2 SVGEGT. Trimming shortened V by 5 bases and J by 5 bases, and 13 bases separated the two germline ends. The CDR3 sequence: CASSARGQDQPQHF. The DNA of the CDR3 is TGTGCCAGCAGTGCAAGAGGGCAGGATCAGCCCCAGCATTTT.

A note on this clonotype: A much larger clonotype is one base distant, so this may be a read error. CDR3: CASSQVGSTGELFF. The CDR3 DNA sequence: TGTGCCAGCAGCCAAGTAGGGAGCACCGGGGAGCTGTTTTTT. The genes are TRBV3-1 and TRBJ2-2; TRBD2 might be the D (5 bases). Germline V gene lookup returns CDR1 LGHDT and CDR2 YNNKEL (reference sequence). There are 14 residues in the CDR3. The V end lost 1 base, the J end lost 4 bases, and 7 bases lay between the germline ends.

This clonotype appeared many times. This chain connects TRBV6-5 to TRBJ1-5; D not resolved. Trimming left V 0 bases short and J 6 bases short, with 6 bases between. Germline V CDR1 and CDR2: MNHEY, SVGAGI. The CDR3 has 13 amino acids. The CDR3 sequence: CASSYSMSQPQHF. The CDR3 DNA sequence: TGTGCCAGCAGTTACTCGATGAGTCAGCCCCAGCATTTT.

This clonotype has ten or more counts. This chain joins TRBV12-3 or TRBV12-4 and TRBJ2-1; possibly TRBD2 for D (6 bases). V was clipped by 8 bases and J by 7 bases, with 15 bases between them. CDR3 length: 13 residues. Here the CDR3 DNA reads TGTGCCAGCGGGGGGACCCCGGCGAATGAGCAGTTCTTC. Protein product: CASGGTPANEQFF.

The chain combines TRBV5-4 with TRBJ2-2; 7 bases map to TRBD2. The CDR3 consists of 15 residues. V dropped 0 bases and J dropped 5; count of bases not matched to a gene: 4. Germline assignment: CDR1 SGHNT and CDR2 YYREEE (reference sequence). The CDR3 loop reads CASSLGGSVTGELFF. CDR3 DNA: TGTGCCAGCAGCTTGGGCGGGAGTGTAACCGGGGAGCTGTTTTTT.

This clonotype was counted at least ten times. The chain recombines TRBV2 with TRBJ2-7, with D tentatively TRBD2 (6 bases). CDR1 SNHLY and CDR2 FYNNEI come from the germline V gene. The germline V and J ends were trimmed by 7 bases and 0 bases, with 16 bases remaining between them. The CDR3 has 15 amino acids. This CDR3 is CASKSGGIVSYEQYF. In DNA form, the CDR3 reads TGTGCCAGCAAAAGTGGAGGGATAGTCTCCTACGAGCAGTACTTC.

This clonotype has only a few counts. The chain is built from TRBV2 and TRBJ1-1; D possibly corresponds to TRBD1 (5 bases). The CDR3 consists of 14 residues. Trimming took 4 bases from V and 1 from J, leaving 10 bases between them. Looked up from germline, CDR1 is SNHLY and CDR2 is FYNNEI. DNA for the CDR3: TGTGCCAGCAGTGGCCCGGGACGGAACACTGAAGCTTTCTTT. It is translated as CASSGPGRNTEAFF.

In this sample, this clonotype turned up many times. This chain joins TRBV24-1 and TRBJ2-3, with D unresolved. The length of the CDR3 is 13 residues. CDR1 and CDR2 (germline): KGHDR, SFDVKD. V lost 6 bases, J lost 7 bases, and 13 bases lay in between. The DNA for the CDR3 is TGTGCCACCAGTAGTACACCCACGAATACGCAGTATTTT. Protein sequence: CATSSTPTNTQYF.

The V gene is TRBV9, the J gene TRBJ1-1; no reliable D call. Germline values: CDR1 SGDLS, CDR2 YYNGEE. The length of the CDR3 is 12 residues. V lost 0 bases and J lost 8, with 8 bases in between. Here the CDR3 reads CASSVVEGEAFF. CDR3 in DNA: TGTGCCAGCAGCGTAGTTGAAGGGGAAGCTTTCTTT.

On this clonotype itself: A much larger clone lies one base from this, so it may be a read error. The rearrangement links TRBV7-9 to TRBJ2-5; 9 bases agree with TRBD1. The CDR3 is made up of 14 amino acids. The germline V gene has CDR1 SEHNR and CDR2 FQNEAQ (reference sequence). The CDR3 nucleotides read TGTGCCAGCAGCGAGACACAGGGGGCGGAGACCCAGAACTTC. Its protein product is CASSETQGAETQNF.

This clonotype was found many times. This chain links TRBV12-3 or TRBV12-4 with TRBJ1-1; 7 nucleotides align to TRBD1. The CDR3 extends over 13 amino acids. V gave up 9 bases and J gave up 5 bases; unmatched junction bases: 9. The CDR3 sequence is CASKTGRPTEAFF. The CDR3 DNA sequence: TGTGCCAGTAAGACAGGGAGACCGACTGAAGCTTTCTTT.